The 32 T cell receptor beta chains listed next were all sequenced from one sample in a study of cytomegalovirus exposure and HLA in healthy donors. The PCR was carried out with 60 Vbeta primers and 13 Jbeta primers. The assay was immunoSEQ multiplex PCR, and TCRdb's table has in-frame clones only and misses some. This table has some 170,000 clones, 65% to 80% appearing once. Material for sequencing was PBMCs. The receptors were gathered from a woman in her twenties or thirties in good health and CMV-seronegative.

The chain uses TRBV19 and TRBJ2-7, with D possibly TRBD2 on 6 matching bases. The CDR3 is 15 residues long. Trimming cost V 2 bases and J 3 bases, with 14 bases left between them. The germline gives CDR1 LNHDA, CDR2 SQIVND (reference sequence). The CDR3 loop reads CASSISGGNYYEQYF. The CDR3 region has the DNA TGTGCCAGTAGTATATCCGGCGGGAACTACTACGAGCAGTACTTC.

This chain joins TRBV5-4 and TRBJ2-2, with a weak D call TRBD2 (7 bases). The germline gives CDR1 SGHNT, CDR2 YYREEE (reference sequence). There are 17 residues in the CDR3. With 4 bases removed from V and 6 bases from J, the gap between germline ends came to 22 bases. The CDR3 DNA sequence: TGTGCCAGCAGCCCCCGACCGGGGGGCCCCCAGGCCGGGGAGCTGTTTTTT. It specifies CASSPRPGGPQAGELFF.

This chain connects TRBV30 to TRBJ1-2; D unresolved. Germline CDR1 reads GTSNPN; CDR2 reads SVGIG (reference sequence). Trimming left V 2 bases short and J 5 bases short, with 9 bases between. The CDR3 loop spans 12 amino acids. The CDR3 region has the DNA TGTGCCTGGAGTCCATCGGGGTATGGCTACACCTTC. This sequence encodes CAWSPSGYGYTF.

The chain joins TRBV6-5 to TRBJ2-1; D remains unclear. This CDR3 is 13 amino acids long. Germline loops: CDR1 MNHEY, CDR2 SVGAGI. The V end lost 6 bases, the J end lost 7 bases, and 13 bases lay between the germline ends. The CDR3 region is CASRAIVLNEQFF. CDR3 nucleotides: TGTGCCAGCAGAGCTATTGTGTTGAATGAGCAGTTCTTC.

This chain uses TRBV5-1 with TRBJ2-5, with D possibly being TRBD2 (6 bases). The V end was cut by 0 bases, the J end by 2 bases, with 8 bases between. The germline gives CDR1 SGHRS, CDR2 YFSETQ. CDR3 size: 14 residues. As DNA, the CDR3 is TGCGCCAGCAGCTTGGGGGACTCGCAAGAGACCCAGTACTTC. Its translation: CASSLGDSQETQYF.

The V call is TRBV6-1, the J call TRBJ1-2, with TRBD1 as a possible D gene (6 bases). The CDR3 is 13 amino acids. Germline lookup yields CDR1 MNHNS and CDR2 SASEGT. V dropped 6 bases and J dropped 4 bases, with 12 bases sitting between them. DNA of the CDR3: TGTGCCAGCAGAGTTGGACAGTTCTATGGCTACACCTTC. Encoded protein: CASRVGQFYGYTF.

This clone has just one count. The V gene is TRBV19, the J gene TRBJ2-1; 10 nucleotides match TRBD1. Germline V gene sequence: CDR1 LNHDA, CDR2 SQIVND (reference sequence). The ends lost 5 bases at V and 7 bases at J; junction bases unmatched: 8. CDR3 length equals 15 residues. The chain's CDR3 is CASSPRDRGSNEQFF. The CDR3 nucleotides are TGTGCCAGTAGTCCGCGGGACAGGGGTTCGAATGAGCAGTTCTTC.

This chain links TRBV5-4 with TRBJ1-6; D gene unclear. The V gene's germline CDR1 is SGHNT and CDR2 YYREEE (reference sequence). The V and J ends lost 3 bases and 9 bases respectively, with 16 bases between them. The CDR3 length is 15 residues. CDR3 region: CASSSLGVSGSPLHF. The CDR3 DNA is TGTGCCAGCAGCTCCCTCGGGGTAAGCGGTTCACCCCTCCACTTT.

The J gene is TRBJ1-1, the V gene TRBV18, with D possibly TRBD1 on 5 matching bases. This CDR3 comprises 16 residues. Trimming removed 3 bases at V and 0 bases at J, with 14 bases between. The germline gives CDR1 KGHSH, CDR2 LQKENI. CDR3 amino acids: CASSPHPPGLNTEAFF. CDR3 nucleotides: TGTGCCAGCTCACCCCACCCGCCAGGGTTGAACACTGAAGCTTTCTTT.

This chain links TRBV7-2 with TRBJ2-1; possibly TRBD1 for D (6 bases). Germline CDR1 and CDR2: SGHTA and FQGNSA. This CDR3 spans 12 amino acids. V was clipped by 2 bases and J by 12 bases, with 11 bases between them. The CDR3 DNA follows: TGTGCCAGCAGCTTAAACAGGGCCTCGCAGTTCTTC. This sequence encodes CASSLNRASQFF.

This clone was counted once. The chain combines TRBV4-2 with TRBJ1-5, with D possibly matching TRBD1 (6 bases). Germline V lookup: CDR1 LGHNA, CDR2 YNFKEQ. This CDR3 is 14 amino acids long. Trimming cost V 4 bases and J 0 bases, with 7 bases left between them. The CDR3 protein is CASSPRGSNQPQHF. The CDR3 bases are TGTGCCAGCAGCCCCAGGGGTAGCAATCAGCCCCAGCATTTT.

The rearrangement links TRBV5-1 to TRBJ2-5, with D maybe TRBD1 (6 bases). The germline gives CDR1 SGHRS, CDR2 YFSETQ. This CDR3 comprises 13 residues. V was shortened by 3 bases and J by 5 bases, with 11 bases between the two germline ends. CDR3 bases: TGCGCCAGCAGCTGGCAGGGGCGGGAGACCCAGTACTTC. Its translation: CASSWQGRETQYF.

The rearrangement uses TRBV6-1 and TRBJ1-4; the match to TRBD1 covers 8 bases. CDR1 and CDR2 (germline): MNHNS, SASEGT. The CDR3 extends over 17 amino acids. Losses at the gene ends were 4 bases for V and 4 bases for J; bases not matched to a gene: 11. CDR3 DNA: TGTGCCAGCAGTGGGGGGCGCAGGGGGCGTTTTAATGAAAAACTGTTTTTT. Its protein is CASSGGRRGRFNEKLFF.

Ten or more counts support this clone. The chain carries TRBV10-3 and TRBJ1-1; possibly TRBD1 for D (5 bases). The V gene lost 6 bases and the J gene lost 2 bases, with 10 bases spanning the gap. The CDR3 has 13 residues. In germline, CDR1 is ENHRY, CDR2 SYGVKD. The CDR3 loop reads CAIRKTVNTEAFF. As DNA, the CDR3 is TGTGCCATCAGGAAGACAGTTAACACTGAAGCTTTCTTT.

This chain uses TRBV7-9 with TRBJ2-7, with 7 bases identical to TRBD2. Germline V gene lookup returns CDR1 SEHNR and CDR2 FQNEAQ (reference sequence). Losses at the gene ends were 3 bases for V and 0 bases for J; bases not matched to a gene: 5. This CDR3 is 15 amino acids long. The CDR3 region has the DNA TGTGCCAGCAGCTTGGTCGGCGGGAGCTCCTACGAGCAGTACTTC. It encodes CASSLVGGSSYEQYF. Looking up the rest from reference TRBV7-9 and TRBJ2-7 gives the full variable domain: DTGVSQNPRHKITKRGQNVTFRCDPISEHNRLYWYRQTLGQGPEFLTYFQNEAQLEKSRLLSDRFSAERPKGSFSTLEIQRTEQGDSAMYLCASSLVGGSSYEQYFGPGTRLTVT.

This clone was recorded once. The rearrangement uses TRBV2 and TRBJ2-7, with 8 bases that match TRBD1. Germline CDR1 SNHLY, CDR2 FYNNEI. The trim removed 5 bases at V and 3 bases at J, leaving 6 bases unmatched. This CDR3 is 14 amino acids long. In DNA form, the CDR3 reads TGTGCCAGCAGTAAGACAGGGGTCCTCTACGAGCAGTACTTC. Translated, it gives CASSKTGVLYEQYF.

The chain carries TRBV18 and TRBJ2-5, with D unresolved. The ends were cut back, 5 bases at V and 5 bases at J, with 12 bases in the middle. Per the germline V gene, CDR1 is KGHSH and CDR2 is LQKENI. The CDR3 totals 13 residues. The CDR3 reads CASSSLSQETQYF. The CDR3 region has the DNA TGTGCCAGCTCATCCCTCTCTCAGGAGACCCAGTACTTC.

This rearrangement joins TRBV19 to TRBJ1-2; TRBD1 might be the D (6 bases). The CDR3 is 17 amino acids. With 2 bases removed from V and 6 bases from J, the gap between germline ends came to 22 bases. CDR1 and CDR2 from the germline V gene are LNHDA and SQIVND (reference sequence). The CDR3 region has the DNA TGTGCCAGTAGTATATTAGGGTGGGAACGGGACACCCATGGCTACACCTTC. Translated, it gives CASSILGWERDTHGYTF. Looking up the rest from reference TRBV19 and TRBJ1-2 gives the full variable domain: DGGITQSPKYLFRKEGQNVTLSCEQNLNHDAMYWYRQDPGQGLRLIYYSQIVNDFQKGDIAEGYSVSREKKESFPLTVTSAQKNPTAFYLCASSILGWERDTHGYTFGSGTRLTVV.

The V call is TRBV27, the J call TRBJ2-5; no definite D call. The V gene lost 0 bases and the J gene lost 1 base, with 12 bases spanning the gap. Germline V gives CDR1 MNHEY, CDR2 SMNVEV (reference sequence). This CDR3 comprises 16 residues. The CDR3 region has the DNA TGTGCCAGCAGTTTATCGGTAGTCACTATCCAAGAGACCCAGTACTTC. As protein: CASSLSVVTIQETQYF.

The chain joins TRBV5-8 to TRBJ1-4, with D perhaps matching TRBD1 (5 bases). Germline values: CDR1 SGHTS, CDR2 YDEGEE. The CDR3 runs to 13 residues. The V gene lost 5 bases and the J gene lost 2 bases, with 7 bases spanning the gap. CDR3 DNA sequence: TGTGCCAGCAGTCGGGGGACTAATGAAAAACTGTTTTTT. It encodes CASSRGTNEKLFF. Variable domain in full (rest from reference TRBV5-8 and TRBJ1-4): EAGVTQSPTHLIKTRGQQATLRCSPISGHTSVYWYQQALGLGLQFLLWYDEGEERNRGNFPPRFSGRQFPNYSSELNVNALELEDSALYLCASSRGTNEKLFFGSGTQLSVL.

The rearrangement joins TRBV7-2 to TRBJ1-1; possibly TRBD1 for D (5 bases). The CDR3 covers 15 residues. Between the trimmed V and J ends, which lost 1 base and 1 base, there was a span of 10 bases. Germline V CDR1 and CDR2: SGHTA, FQGNSA. As DNA, the CDR3 is TGTGCCAGCAGCTTAGATGGGGCAGGGAACACTGAAGCTTTCTTT. Amino acid sequence: CASSLDGAGNTEAFF.

This clone has a single count. The CDR3: CASSLVLRERIRETQYF. In DNA, the CDR3 is TGTGCCAGCAGCTTAGTTTTGCGGGAAAGGATCCGGGAGACCCAGTACTTC. V is TRBV7-9 and J is TRBJ2-5, with D possibly matching TRBD2 (6 bases). V lost 1 base and J lost 5, with 20 bases in between. The V gene's germline CDR1 is SEHNR and CDR2 FQNEAQ (reference sequence). This CDR3 region has 17 residues.

This chain uses TRBV11-2 with TRBJ1-2; D is possibly TRBD1 (5 bases). Germline V gives CDR1 SGHAT, CDR2 FQNNGV. V lost 5 bases to trimming and J lost 0 bases, with 10 bases between them. This CDR3 contains 14 residues. CDR3 nucleotides: TGTGCCAGCAGCCCCGACAGAGCTAACTATGGCTACACCTTC. Encoded protein: CASSPDRANYGYTF.

This clone was seen only once. V usage is TRBV30 and J usage is TRBJ1-1; tentative D call: TRBD1 (6 bases). Germline V CDR1 and CDR2: GTSNPN, SVGIG (reference sequence). Trimming took 4 bases from V and 7 from J, leaving 16 bases between them. The CDR3 is made up of 13 amino acids. This CDR3 reads CAWTTGQGSEAFF. The CDR3 DNA follows: TGTGCCTGGACCACCGGGCAGGGGAGTGAAGCTTTCTTT.

The J gene is TRBJ2-2, the V gene TRBV27; 7 bases are shared with TRBD2. Germline assignment: CDR1 MNHEY and CDR2 SMNVEV (reference sequence). V gave up 3 bases and J gave up 4 bases; unmatched junction bases: 5. The CDR3 is 15 residues long. CDR3 nucleotides: TGTGCCAGCAGTTTCGGGGGGAGGGCCACCGGGGAGCTGTTTTTT. As protein: CASSFGGRATGELFF.

The chain combines TRBV5-1 with TRBJ1-2; possibly TRBD1 for D (5 bases). The CDR3 has 14 residues. Germline V gives CDR1 SGHRS, CDR2 YFSETQ. V lost 4 bases, J lost 2 bases, and 12 bases lay in between. CDR3 coding DNA: TGCGCCAGCAGCCTGACAGATCCCAACTATGGCTACACCTTC. Translated, it gives CASSLTDPNYGYTF.

This chain connects TRBV5-4 to TRBJ2-1; 8 bases are a match to TRBD1. Per the germline V gene, CDR1 is SGHNT and CDR2 is YYREEE (reference sequence). The CDR3 is made up of 15 amino acids. V was pared by 4 bases and J by 2 bases, with 5 bases of the junction left unmatched. The DNA of the CDR3 is TGTGCCAGCAGCCGAGGACAGGGTGCCTACAATGAGCAGTTCTTC. It encodes CASSRGQGAYNEQFF.

The CDR3 DNA is TGTGCTAGCCGTAGCGGGCCATCCTACGAGCAGTACTTC. Its protein is CASRSGPSYEQYF. The V call is TRBV7-9, the J call TRBJ2-7; TRBD2 agrees at 7 bases. This CDR3 is built from 13 residues. Germline assignment: CDR1 SEHNR and CDR2 FQNEAQ (reference sequence).

The chain is built from TRBV4-3 and TRBJ2-1; D possibly corresponds to TRBD2 (6 bases). The CDR3 runs to 16 residues. Germline V lookup: CDR1 LGHNA, CDR2 YSLEER. Trimming cost V 4 bases and J 2 bases, with 15 bases left between them. Written as DNA, the CDR3 is TGCGCCAGCAGCCTCCGGGACTTGACTACCTACAATGAGCAGTTCTTC. This gives the protein CASSLRDLTTYNEQFF.

V and J are TRBV4-1 and TRBJ2-2; 8 nucleotides match TRBD2. This CDR3 has 16 amino acids. Germline CDR1 reads MGHRA; CDR2 reads YSYEKL. J lost 6 bases, V lost 3 bases, and 9 bases had no gene match. The CDR3 loop is CASSHSGTSVPGELFF. CDR3 DNA: TGCGCCAGCAGCCACTCCGGGACTAGTGTACCCGGGGAGCTGTTTTTT.

This clone was counted only a few times. The chain couples TRBV6-5 to TRBJ1-5, with D hard to call. Trimming cost V 7 bases and J 0 bases, with 10 bases left between them. The CDR3 covers 14 residues. Germline V lookup: CDR1 MNHEY, CDR2 SVGAGI. The CDR3, as DNA: TGTGCCAGCAAGTCAGGTTATAGCAATCAGCCCCAGCATTTT. It translates to CASKSGYSNQPQHF.

The chain recombines TRBV6-6 with TRBJ1-1; D uncertain. This CDR3 is built from 13 residues. Germline V lookup: CDR1 MNHNY, CDR2 SVGAGI (reference sequence). Trimming left V 6 bases short and J 5 bases short, with 13 bases between. CDR3 DNA: TGTGCCAGCAGGCCATCCGAGTTTACTGAAGCTTTCTTT. Its translation: CASRPSEFTEAFF.